The present entry profiles one T cell receptor (beta chain) with its context. Its antigen remains unknown. The data originate from a study of blood T cells in healthy people across ages. The germline gives CDR1 SGHKS, CDR2 YYEKEE (reference sequence). The V segment lost 0 bases and the J segment 13 bases; nucleotides outside the gene matches: 9. The CDR3 covers 14 residues. Combining a sample-barcoded 5' primer with a J-beta primer mix, a second PCR ran for about 7 to 11 cycles. TCRdb re-analysed the 5' RACE reads in MiXCR, keeping a single row per CDR3 protein. The top ten clones hold 5% to 7% of a sample with 1,300,000 or so distinct CDR3 sequences, approximately 59% of them seen once. Overall study results and limits: TCR beta diversity, measured per million T cells, fell in a roughly linear way with age. PBMCs went unsorted, and a conclusive naive versus antigen-experienced comparison was therefore prevented.

The chain joins TRBV5-5 to TRBJ2-1, with 8 bases identical to TRBD2. This TCR derives from a young man in good health. The sample consisted of blood. The CDR3 DNA reads TGTGCCAGCAGCTTGGCAAGAAAGACTAGCGAACAGTTCTTC. It yields the protein CASSLARKTSEQFF.